This section outlines one T cell receptor (beta chain) sequence together with its context. The record originates from a study of blood T cell repertoires in COVID-19. Overall study context: Spain, Italy and the United States supplied samples that represented acute and convalescent COVID-19.

Authors' data handling: Using reference gene primer amplification, nucleated cell counts were estimated. The assay was immunoSEQ multiplex PCR, and TCRdb's table has in-frame clones only and misses some. V, J and clone size were drawn from that table, and D and trimming were deduced from the DNA. The sample comprises roughly 60,000 clones, around 89% of which are singletons, and approximately 4% rests with the top ten. The germline V gene encodes CDR1 SEHNR and CDR2 FQNEAQ (reference sequence). V was shortened by 3 bases and J by 0 bases, with 6 bases between the two germline ends. The CDR3 is 14 residues long.

The sequenced sample was peripheral blood. The rearrangement uses TRBV7-9 and TRBJ1-3; D not resolved. The sequence came from a human donor in a cohort sampled during active COVID-19. The CDR3 DNA reads TGTGCCAGCAGCTTCCACTCCTCTGGAAACACCATATATTTT. Its translation is CASSFHSSGNTIYF.